Following are 16 T cell receptor beta chains from one sample sequenced in a study of blood T cell repertoires in COVID-19 (dated by TCRdb to the early 2020s). Library preparation was by the immunoSEQ multiplex PCR assay. TCRdb mirrors the immuneACCESS table, restricted to in-frame sequences. Some clones are absent from its copies; in checked studies, under half trace to an unresolved V gene, and the reason for the others is unknown. Here the sample has around 24,000 clones; 86% occur a single time. Around 28% of the sample is in the top ten clones. The material sequenced was peripheral blood. The receptor source for this set is a human donor with active COVID-19. The donor label of this sample is uncertain.

The chain couples TRBV18 to TRBJ2-2, with TRBD1 identical over 8 bases. From germline, CDR1 is KGHSH and CDR2 LQKENI. The trim removed 6 bases at V and 1 base at J, leaving 7 bases unmatched. The CDR3 extends over 16 amino acids. The CDR3 loop reads CASSPTGTGNTGELFF. The CDR3 DNA follows: TGTGCCAGCTCGCCCACCGGGACAGGGAACACCGGGGAGCTGTTTTTT.

This chain connects TRBV3-1 (or the pseudogene TRBV3-2) to TRBJ2-3; 9 bases are shared with TRBD1. J gave up 2 bases and V 11 bases, and 11 bases lay outside the gene matches. Germline CDR1 reads LGHDT; CDR2 reads YNNKEL (reference sequence). This CDR3 comprises 15 residues. CDR3: CASSSRDRVTDTQYF. The DNA for the CDR3 is TGTGCCTCCTCAAGCCGGGACAGGGTCACAGATACGCAGTATTTT.

V gene TRBV11-2 combines with J gene TRBJ2-7; D is unclear. Germline V lookup: CDR1 SGHAT, CDR2 FQNNGV. Trimming took off 3 bases at V and 1 base at J, with 7 bases between the two ends. This CDR3 region has 13 residues. This CDR3 is CASSFSSSYEQYF. CDR3 DNA sequence: TGTGCCAGCAGCTTTTCTAGTTCCTACGAGCAGTACTTC.

This chain connects TRBV28 to TRBJ2-7, with D perhaps matching TRBD2 (5 bases). This CDR3 region has 14 residues. Trimming stripped 6 bases from V and 2 bases from J, with 14 bases between. The germline V gene encodes CDR1 MDHEN and CDR2 SYDVKM. This chain's CDR3 is CASSRPAGPYEQYF. The CDR3, as DNA: TGTGCCAGCAGCCGCCCGGCGGGCCCCTACGAGCAGTACTTC.

There are a few counts of this clone. The chain is built from TRBV7-6 and TRBJ2-1; TRBD2 matches at 9 bases. The CDR3 is 17 amino acids. J lost 5 bases, V lost 1 base, and 9 bases had no gene match. Looked up from germline, CDR1 is SGHVS and CDR2 is FNYEAQ. The CDR3 nucleotides read TGTGCCAGCAGCTTAGGACTTAGCGGGAGAGGCAACAATGAGCAGTTCTTC. Translating gives CASSLGLSGRGNNEQFF.

This chain connects TRBV12-5 to TRBJ1-5, with D perhaps matching TRBD1 (6 bases). Looked up from germline, CDR1 is LGHNT and CDR2 is FRNRAP. Trimming cost V 6 bases and J 3 bases, with 12 bases left between them. This CDR3 has 14 residues. The CDR3 loop reads CASGQGQPNQPQHF. CDR3 in DNA: TGTGCTAGTGGACAGGGCCAGCCCAATCAGCCCCAGCATTTT. Variable domain in full (rest from reference TRBV12-5 and TRBJ1-5): DARVTQTPRHKVTEMGQEVTMRCQPILGHNTVFWYRQTMMQGLELLAYFRNRAPLDDSGMPKDRFSAEMPDATLATLKIQPSEPRDSAVYFCASGQGQPNQPQHFGDGTRLSIL.

The V call is TRBV2, the J call TRBJ2-1, with 7 bases that match TRBD2. Per the germline V gene, CDR1 is SNHLY and CDR2 is FYNNEI. The CDR3 consists of 15 residues. The junction had 14 bases not matched to a gene; V was cut back by 6 bases and J by 9 bases. As DNA, the CDR3 is TGTGCCAGCAGATCTCGGAGAGGACTAGACGGTGAGCAGTTCTTC. Protein sequence: CASRSRRGLDGEQFF.

This clone was recorded only once. The V gene is TRBV18, the J gene TRBJ2-2; 11 positions agree with TRBD2. The germline V gene encodes CDR1 KGHSH and CDR2 LQKENI. J was trimmed by 0 bases and V by 4 bases; bases with no gene match: 10. The CDR3 has 19 amino acids. CDR3 loop: CASSRPLSSGGTNTGELFF. The CDR3 bases are TGTGCCAGCTCACGCCCCCTGTCTAGCGGGGGGACGAACACCGGGGAGCTGTTTTTT.

This clone has just a few counts. The chain uses TRBV7-9 and TRBJ2-7, with D perhaps matching TRBD2 (6 bases). V lost 1 base, J lost 4 bases, and 11 bases lay in between. Germline V lookup: CDR1 SEHNR, CDR2 FQNEAQ (reference sequence). CDR3 length: 14 residues. The CDR3 is CASSLGGTEYEQYF. The CDR3 region has the DNA TGTGCCAGCAGCTTAGGGGGGACTGAATACGAGCAGTACTTC.

This clone was seen only a few times. At one boundary the junction diverges from the germline segment, which might be a read error. CDR3: CASSLADGGAYEQYF. CDR3 in DNA: TGTGCTAGCAGCTTAGCTGACGGGGGGGCCTACGAGCAGTACTTC. The chain employs TRBV7-7 and TRBJ2-7, with 8 bases aligning to TRBD2. The CDR3 spans 15 residues. Germline loops: CDR1 SSHAT, CDR2 FNYEAQ (reference sequence).

The V call is TRBV3-1 (or the pseudogene TRBV3-2), the J call TRBJ2-3; the D gene is possibly TRBD2 (5 bases). Germline V gives CDR1 LGHDT, CDR2 YNNKEL (reference sequence). Trimming removed 7 bases at V and 2 bases at J, with 10 bases between. This CDR3 is 13 amino acids long. The CDR3 region is CASKSGNTDTQYF. CDR3 nucleotide sequence: TGTGCCAGCAAGTCCGGGAACACAGATACGCAGTATTTT.

This clone was seen a handful of times. This chain uses TRBV9 with TRBJ1-2; perhaps TRBD1 as D (6 bases). Trimming pared 4 bases from V and 4 bases from J, leaving 14 bases between. This CDR3 region has 14 residues. Per germline, CDR1 SGDLS and CDR2 YYNGEE. The CDR3 reads CASSSDRLLYGYTF. CDR3 nucleotides: TGTGCCAGCAGCTCGGACAGACTCCTCTATGGCTACACCTTC.

The chain carries TRBV7-9 and TRBJ1-2; D uncertain. The CDR3 is made up of 15 amino acids. Trimming removed 3 bases from V and 0 bases from J, with 11 bases in between. Per germline, CDR1 SEHNR and CDR2 FQNEAQ (reference sequence). CDR3 DNA sequence: TGTGCCAGCAGCTTCTTAACAGCGGCTAACTATGGCTACACCTTC. Its protein is CASSFLTAANYGYTF.

The V and J genes are TRBV29-1 and TRBJ1-5; D might be TRBD1 (6 bases). Germline V lookup: CDR1 SQVTM, CDR2 ANQGSEA. CDR3 size: 13 residues. V lost 4 bases to trimming and J lost 4 bases, with 11 bases between them. CDR3: CSVGKGVNQPQHF. The CDR3 DNA is TGCAGCGTTGGGAAGGGGGTGAATCAGCCCCAGCATTTT.

The chain couples TRBV9 to TRBJ1-3; no clear D gene. Looked up from germline, CDR1 is SGDLS and CDR2 is YYNGEE. The CDR3 has 15 residues. V gave up 0 bases and J gave up 0 bases, with 7 bases separating them. This CDR3 is CASSVAVNSGNTIYF. The DNA for the CDR3 is TGTGCCAGCAGCGTAGCTGTTAACTCTGGAAACACCATATATTTT.

The rearrangement links TRBV6-2 or TRBV6-3 to TRBJ2-1; TRBD1 matches at 10 bases. Germline assignment: CDR1 MNHEY and CDR2 SVGEGT. The CDR3 is 16 residues long. Unmatched junction bases numbered 6, after V lost 4 bases and J lost 3 bases. The CDR3 region has the DNA TGTGCCAGCAGTTCCGTGACAGGGGGCTACTACAATGAGCAGTTCTTC. Translated, it gives CASSSVTGGYYNEQFF.